This TCR beta chain was retrieved from a study of T-cell memory formation after mild COVID-19. About the study: Most TCR clusters belonged to a single donor.

The germline V and J ends were trimmed by 5 bases and 0 bases, with 10 bases remaining between them. Per germline, CDR1 DFQATT and CDR2 SNEGSKA (reference sequence). This CDR3 has 13 amino acids. This clonotype was observed a handful of times. MiXCR, run by TCRdb on the 5' RACE reads, gives a single entry per CDR3 protein. The sample has some 62,000 distinct CDR3 sequences; 9.3% are singletons. The sample taken for sequencing was PBMCs or a T cell subset sorted from them (not recorded which). The rearrangement joins TRBV20-1 to TRBJ2-5; D possibly matches TRBD1 or TRBD2 (5 bases each). This clonotype was sampled from a man between 18 and 29 years old who had mild COVID-19 (a few samples of this study predate the infection). Cell type and time point are not known. In DNA form, the CDR3 reads TGCAGTGCTCCGAGGGGATACCAAGAGACCCAGTACTTC. It is translated as CSAPRGYQETQYF.